This T cell receptor beta chain stems from a study of T cells in Graves' hyperthyroidism and ophthalmopathy. Across the study: Specimen type is peripheral blood, collected at initial diagnosis prior to any treatment. Study results and limitations: Most clonotypes that expanded in the thyroid above 0.001 also showed up in blood.

Authors of the study amplified TCR beta CDR3 regions from RNA transcripts. Initially, a first-round RT-PCR of the TCR CDR3 employed the HTBI primer set. TCRdb reprocessed the multiplex PCR reads with MiXCR, giving one entry per CDR3 protein. The table includes 660,000 or so distinct CDR3 sequences, about 20% detected once. This clonotype was recorded at least ten times. Its antigen is still unknown. The V gene's germline CDR1 is SQVTM and CDR2 ANQGSEA. The CDR3 runs 14 residues. The ends lost 4 bases at V and 5 bases at J; junction bases unmatched: 7. The receptor was isolated from a man between 25 and 39 years old with Graves' ophthalmopathy. Specimen: blood. The rearrangement uses TRBV29-1 and TRBJ2-5, with TRBD1 matching over 10 bases. Here the CDR3 reads CSVARDRGGETQYF. In DNA form, the CDR3 reads TGCAGCGTTGCCCGGGACAGGGGAGGGGAGACCCAGTACTTC.